The 20 T cell receptor beta chains in this list originate from one sample, sequenced in a study of vaccination and CD4 T cells after COVID-19. CD4+ T cells that had been cultured provided DNA sequenced with the Oncomine TCR Beta short-read assay. One entry per CDR3 protein results from TCRdb running MiXCR on the PCR reads. The profile shows 7,000 to 9,500 distinct CDR3 sequences, 65% to 85% of them singletons. The antigens these receptors bind are not known. This sample's treatment: roughly 11-day PBMC culture with coronavirus spike peptide pools or control peptides (ViraFEST assay). The sample comprised CD4+ T cells from blood, cultured in vitro. The source is a human donor who had recovered from COVID-19.

The rearrangement uses TRBV5-1 and TRBJ1-1; no clear D gene. CDR3 length: 14 amino acids. The ends were cut back, 0 bases at V and 4 bases at J, with 10 bases in the middle. CDR1 is SGHRS and CDR2 is YFSETQ in the germline V gene. The CDR3 loop reads CASSLEGGVTEAFF. Here the CDR3 DNA reads TGCGCCAGCAGCTTGGAGGGCGGCGTCACTGAAGCTTTCTTT.

There are a few counts of this clonotype. This rearrangement joins TRBV6-1 to TRBJ1-1, with a tentative D call TRBD1 (5 bases). Germline V gene sequence: CDR1 MNHNS, CDR2 SASEGT. This CDR3 has 13 amino acids. Trimming left V 5 bases short and J 11 bases short, with 18 bases between. Here the CDR3 reads CASSRTPGSLAFF. CDR3 DNA sequence: TGTGCCAGCAGTCGGACACCTGGTTCATTGGCTTTCTTT.

The chain combines TRBV24-1 with TRBJ2-7; possibly TRBD2 for D (6 bases). The CDR3 extends over 13 amino acids. V was pared by 12 bases and J by 2 bases, with 16 bases between. In germline, CDR1 is KGHDR, CDR2 SFDVKD. CDR3 protein: CAPLGRDPYEQYF. The DNA of the CDR3 is TGTGCCCCGTTGGGGCGGGACCCCTACGAGCAGTACTTC.

The J gene is TRBJ1-2, the V gene TRBV19; TRBD1 aligns across 8 bases. From germline, CDR1 is LNHDA and CDR2 SQIVND (reference sequence). The CDR3 contains 15 residues. V trimming: 5 bases; J trimming: 5 bases; junction bases outside the gene matches: 10. The CDR3 region is CASSAQTGGGYGYTF. Written as DNA, the CDR3 is TGTGCCAGTAGTGCCCAAACAGGGGGAGGATATGGCTACACCTTC.

The chain employs TRBV6-5 and TRBJ2-2; D might be TRBD2 (6 bases). This CDR3 has 17 residues. Germline V gene sequence: CDR1 MNHEY, CDR2 SVGAGI. V shed 0 bases and J shed 4 bases, with 15 bases lying between them. This CDR3 is CASSYSNTGASTGELFF. In nucleotides, the CDR3 is TGTGCCAGCAGTTACTCGAACACGGGAGCGAGCACCGGGGAGCTGTTTTTT.

This clonotype was observed a few times. The chain carries TRBV11-2 and TRBJ2-1; D call uncertain. The germline V gene encodes CDR1 SGHAT and CDR2 FQNNGV. The CDR3 has 14 residues. V was trimmed by 0 bases and J by 9 bases, leaving 12 bases between them. This CDR3 reads CASSLDGGYGEQFF. The CDR3 region has the DNA TGTGCCAGCAGCTTAGATGGCGGCTACGGTGAGCAGTTCTTC.

V is TRBV29-1 and J is TRBJ2-3, with 11 bases lining up with TRBD2. Germline V gene sequence: CDR1 SQVTM, CDR2 ANQGSEA. The CDR3 totals 14 residues. Trimming cost V 2 bases and J 5 bases; bases outside gene matches: 3. The CDR3 DNA is TGCAGCGTTGAAAGGCTAGCGGGAGGAGATACGCAGTATTTT. It translates to CSVERLAGGDTQYF.

This clonotype was seen only once. This chain uses TRBV27 with TRBJ2-7, with 7 positions matching TRBD1. Germline V gene data show CDR1 as MNHEY and CDR2 as SMNVEV (reference sequence). Trimming at V came to 4 bases and at J to 5 bases, leaving 5 bases not matched to a gene. This CDR3 comprises 13 residues. CDR3 in amino acids: CASSYRQGDEQYF. CDR3 sequence (DNA): TGTGCCAGCAGTTACCGACAGGGAGACGAGCAGTACTTC.

The V call is TRBV28, the J call TRBJ1-2; D not certain. The germline V gene has CDR1 MDHEN and CDR2 SYDVKM. The CDR3 runs to 12 residues. V lost 6 bases to trimming and J lost 3 bases, with 8 bases between them. CDR3 in amino acids: CASSPRDYGYTF. As DNA, the CDR3 is TGTGCCAGCAGCCCGCGGGACTATGGCTACACCTTC.

Here the CDR3 DNA reads TGTGCCAGCCGAACCGGGGACAGTCCCCCCTACGAGCAGTACTTC. It yields the protein CASRTGDSPPYEQYF. The V and J genes are TRBV27 and TRBJ2-7; the match to TRBD1 covers 7 bases. Germline-derived CDR1 and CDR2 are MNHEY and SMNVEV (reference sequence). The CDR3 is made up of 15 amino acids. Losses at the gene ends were 8 bases for V and 2 bases for J; bases not matched to a gene: 12.

This clonotype has just a few counts. The chain's CDR3 is CATSRAPRPGQGLNQPQHF. Written as DNA, the CDR3 is TGTGCCACCAGCAGAGCCCCCCGACCGGGACAGGGCCTTAATCAGCCCCAGCATTTT. The chain joins TRBV15 to TRBJ1-5, with TRBD1 matching over 9 bases. J lost 4 bases, V lost 1 base, and 14 bases had no gene match. Germline assignment: CDR1 LNHNV and CDR2 YYDKDF (reference sequence). The CDR3 contains 19 residues.

The CDR3 reads CASSLGLAGGWDTQYF. In DNA form, the CDR3 reads TGTGCCAGCAGCTTAGGCCTAGCGGGAGGATGGGATACGCAGTATTTT. V is TRBV7-9 and J is TRBJ2-3; 11 nucleotides align to TRBD2. Germline V gene data show CDR1 as SEHNR and CDR2 as FQNEAQ (reference sequence). J was trimmed by 6 bases and V by 1 base; bases with no gene match: 6. CDR3 size: 16 residues.

This chain connects TRBV20-1 to TRBJ2-5; 7 bases are shared with TRBD2. The CDR3 sequence is 15 residues long. In germline, CDR1 is DFQATT, CDR2 SNEGSKA (reference sequence). J was trimmed by 1 base and V by 2 bases; bases with no gene match: 7. CDR3 region: CSARRPGTTQETQYF. The DNA of the CDR3 is TGCAGTGCTAGACGTCCCGGGACTACCCAAGAGACCCAGTACTTC.

This clonotype has just one count. This chain uses TRBV19 with TRBJ1-2, with unresolved D. Germline V lookup: CDR1 LNHDA, CDR2 SQIVND (reference sequence). The CDR3 covers 14 residues. V was pared by 4 bases and J by 6 bases, with 15 bases between. Written as DNA, the CDR3 is TGTGCCAGTAGTACGGCAGGCCAGTTGAATGGCTACACCTTC. This gives the protein CASSTAGQLNGYTF.

The chain links TRBV7-2 to TRBJ2-3, with D hard to call. Germline CDR1 reads SGHTA; CDR2 reads FQGNSA. CDR3 length equals 15 residues. V was clipped by 5 bases and J by 5 bases, with 17 bases between them. In DNA, the CDR3 is TGTGCCAGCAGCCCCTCCGGACGACGTGGAGATACGCAGTATTTT. Translated, it gives CASSPSGRRGDTQYF. The full variable domain, completed using reference TRBV7-2 and TRBJ2-3, is GAGVSQSPSNKVTEKGKDVELRCDPISGHTALYWYRQSLGQGLEFLIYFQGNSAPDKSGLPSDRFSAERTGGSVSTLTIQRTQQEDSAVYLCASSPSGRRGDTQYFGPGTRLTVL.

This clonotype has more than one count but fewer than ten. J is TRBJ1-2 and V is TRBV19; 8 bases match TRBD1. This CDR3 is 15 amino acids long. V lost 6 bases, J lost 2 bases, and 8 bases stayed unmatched. The germline V gene encodes CDR1 LNHDA and CDR2 SQIVND (reference sequence). The CDR3 protein is CASSTPGTGNYGYTF. CDR3 DNA: TGTGCCAGTAGCACCCCCGGGACAGGAAACTATGGCTACACCTTC.

Only a few counts were recorded for this clonotype. The chain uses TRBV7-9 and TRBJ2-7; D is unclear. CDR3 length equals 12 residues. V was cut by 1 base and J by 7 bases, with 8 bases left in between. The germline gives CDR1 SEHNR, CDR2 FQNEAQ (reference sequence). CDR3 sequence: CASSLVVVEQYF. In DNA, the CDR3 is TGTGCCAGCAGCTTAGTGGTGGTTGAGCAGTACTTC.

V and J are TRBV6-2 or TRBV6-3 and TRBJ1-1; tentative D call: TRBD1 (5 bases). The CDR3 spans 14 residues. V was trimmed by 4 bases and J by 5 bases, leaving 14 bases between them. Germline CDR1 reads MNHEY; CDR2 reads SVGEGT. CDR3 sequence: CASSWDGRRTEAFF. In DNA, the CDR3 is TGTGCCAGCAGTTGGGACGGCCGGAGGACTGAAGCTTTCTTT.

This chain connects TRBV19 to TRBJ2-2, with 7 bases aligning to TRBD1. Germline CDR1 LNHDA, CDR2 SQIVND (reference sequence). V lost 4 bases to trimming and J lost 0 bases; unmatched junction nucleotides: 2. There are 15 residues in the CDR3. In nucleotides, the CDR3 is TGTGCCAGTAGTAGACAGGGCGCGAACACCGGGGAGCTGTTTTTT. This gives the protein CASSRQGANTGELFF.

In DNA, the CDR3 is TGTGCCAGTAGTGCTCCGGGTCTCAGAGATACGCAGTATTTT. This codes for CASSAPGLRDTQYF. The chain has TRBV19 and TRBJ2-3; D remains unclear. This CDR3 comprises 14 residues. V was clipped by 5 bases and J by 5 bases, with 14 bases between them. Germline CDR1 and CDR2: LNHDA and SQIVND (reference sequence). Supplemented by reference TRBV19 and TRBJ2-3, the full variable domain reads DGGITQSPKYLFRKEGQNVTLSCEQNLNHDAMYWYRQDPGQGLRLIYYSQIVNDFQKGDIAEGYSVSREKKESFPLTVTSAQKNPTAFYLCASSAPGLRDTQYFGPGTRLTVL.